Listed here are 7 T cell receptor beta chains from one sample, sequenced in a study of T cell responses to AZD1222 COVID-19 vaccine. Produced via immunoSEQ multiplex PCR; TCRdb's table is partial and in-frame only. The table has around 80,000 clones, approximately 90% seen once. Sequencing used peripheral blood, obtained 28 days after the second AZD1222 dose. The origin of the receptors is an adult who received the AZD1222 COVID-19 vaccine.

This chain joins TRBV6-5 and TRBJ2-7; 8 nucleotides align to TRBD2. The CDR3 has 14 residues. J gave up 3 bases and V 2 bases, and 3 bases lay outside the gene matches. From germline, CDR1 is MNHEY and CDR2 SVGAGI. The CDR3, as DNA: TGTGCCAGCAGTTACAGGGCGGGGGGCTACGAGCAGTACTTC. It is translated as CASSYRAGGYEQYF.

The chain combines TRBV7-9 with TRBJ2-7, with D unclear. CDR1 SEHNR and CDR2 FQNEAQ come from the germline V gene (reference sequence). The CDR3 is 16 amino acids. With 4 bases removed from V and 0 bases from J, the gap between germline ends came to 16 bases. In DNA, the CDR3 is TGTGCCAGCAGCTACGACTGGTACTCCAGCTCCTACGAGCAGTACTTC. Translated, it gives CASSYDWYSSSYEQYF.

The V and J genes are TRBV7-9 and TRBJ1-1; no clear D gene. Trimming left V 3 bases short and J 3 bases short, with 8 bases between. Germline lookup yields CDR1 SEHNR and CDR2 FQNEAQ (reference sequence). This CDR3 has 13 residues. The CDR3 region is CASSFTYDTEAFF. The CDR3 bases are TGTGCCAGCAGCTTTACATACGACACTGAAGCTTTCTTT.

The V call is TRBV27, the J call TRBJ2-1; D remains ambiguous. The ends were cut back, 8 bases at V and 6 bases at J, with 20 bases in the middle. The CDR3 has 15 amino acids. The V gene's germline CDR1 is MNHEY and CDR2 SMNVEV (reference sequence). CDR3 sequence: CASHSSPSGRNEQFF. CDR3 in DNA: TGTGCCAGCCACTCTTCCCCCTCAGGCCGCAATGAGCAGTTCTTC.

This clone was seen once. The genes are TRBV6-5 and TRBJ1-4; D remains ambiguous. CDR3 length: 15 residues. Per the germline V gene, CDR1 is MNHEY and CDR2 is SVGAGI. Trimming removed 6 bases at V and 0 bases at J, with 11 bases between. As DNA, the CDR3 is TGTGCCAGCAGCACACAGTGGGCAACTAATGAAAAACTGTTTTTT. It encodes CASSTQWATNEKLFF.

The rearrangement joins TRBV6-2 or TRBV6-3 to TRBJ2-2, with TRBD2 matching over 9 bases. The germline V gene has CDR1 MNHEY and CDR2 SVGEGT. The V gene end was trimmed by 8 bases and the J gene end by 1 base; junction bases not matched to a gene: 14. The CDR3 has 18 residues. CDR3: CASGHQGLSGRNTGELFF. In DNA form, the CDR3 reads TGTGCCAGCGGCCATCAGGGTCTTAGCGGGAGGAACACCGGGGAGCTGTTTTTT.

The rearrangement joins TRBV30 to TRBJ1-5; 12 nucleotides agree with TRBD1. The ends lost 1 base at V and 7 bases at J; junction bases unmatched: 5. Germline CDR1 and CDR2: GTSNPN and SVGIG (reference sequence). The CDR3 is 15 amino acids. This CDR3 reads CAWSGTGTGGQPQHF. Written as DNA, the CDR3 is TGTGCCTGGAGTGGGACCGGGACAGGGGGCCAGCCCCAGCATTTT.